The rows below give T cell receptor beta chains drawn from one sample of a study of identical twins. TCRdb processed the 5' RACE reads anew with MiXCR; each CDR3 protein has one entry. The sample yields roughly 250,000 distinct CDR3 sequences, more than 13% seen once. The sequenced sample consisted of memory (CD45RO+) T cells sorted from blood. The receptor source for this set is a woman aged 18-29 years in good health. The CDR3 runs from the conserved cysteine through the conserved F or W. D genes are given only for firm matches. Only part of the rows carry a size: once, few, many, or a class if the clone is expanded.

d_call	clone_size	v_call	j_call	cdr3_aa	cdr3_nt
TRBD1	.	TRBV6-1	TRBJ1-4	CASRPTGGREKLFF	TGTGCCAGCAGACCGACAGGGGGACGGGAAAAACTGTTTTTT
.	few	TRBV3-1	TRBJ1-2	CASSYRELTRDGYTF	TGTGCCAGCAGCTACCGGGAGCTAACTAGGGATGGCTACACCTTC
TRBD2	few	TRBV5-4	TRBJ2-7	CASSPETGLAGNEQYF	TGTGCCAGCAGCCCGGAAACGGGACTAGCGGGGAACGAGCAGTACTTC
.	few	TRBV7-9	TRBJ2-2	CASSLTENTGELFF	TGTGCCAGCAGCTTGACGGAAAACACCGGGGAGCTGTTTTTT
.	.	TRBV20-1	TRBJ2-7	CSATPGTYEQYF	TGCAGTGCAACCCCGGGTACCTACGAGCAGTACTTC
TRBD2	few	TRBV12-3/TRBV12-4	TRBJ2-1	CASSLSGTSYNEQFF	TGTGCCAGCAGTTTAAGCGGGACTAGTTACAATGAGCAGTTCTTC
TRBD2	many	TRBV3-1	TRBJ2-7	CASSLAGGPNEQYF	TGTGCCAGCAGCTTAGCGGGAGGGCCCAACGAGCAGTACTTC
TRBD2	few	TRBV20-1	TRBJ2-7	CSASASGTSYEQYF	TGCAGTGCTAGTGCTAGCGGGACCTCCTACGAGCAGTACTTC
TRBD2	.	TRBV5-1	TRBJ2-7	CASSSGLAGVSEQYF	TGCGCCAGCAGCAGTGGACTAGCGGGAGTTAGCGAGCAGTACTTC
TRBD1	.	TRBV20-1	TRBJ1-2	CSTTGAGYGYTF	TGCAGTACGACAGGGGCTGGCTATGGCTACACCTTC
.	many	TRBV6-2/TRBV6-3	TRBJ2-1	CASSYDTSYNEQFF	TGTGCCAGCAGCTACGACACCTCCTACAATGAGCAGTTCTTC
.	many	TRBV6-1	TRBJ2-2	CASTELGGYTGELFF	TGTGCCAGCACCGAGCTTGGGGGGTACACCGGGGAGCTGTTTTTT
TRBD2	.	TRBV2	TRBJ2-3	CASRTELATDTQYF	TGTGCCAGCAGGACGGAACTAGCGACAGATACGCAGTATTTT
TRBD1	.	TRBV2	TRBJ1-1	CATANTGGYTEAFF	TGTGCCACCGCTAACACAGGGGGCTACACTGAAGCTTTCTTT
.	.	TRBV9	TRBJ2-3	CASSAVGDTQYF	TGTGCCAGCAGCGCAGTCGGCGATACGCAGTATTTT
.	.	TRBV20-1	TRBJ2-1	CSARDNSAEDEQFF	TGCAGTGCTAGAGATAATAGCGCGGAGGATGAGCAGTTCTTC
.	few	TRBV9	TRBJ2-7	CASSVARADYEQYF	TGTGCCAGCAGCGTAGCCAGGGCCGACTACGAGCAGTACTTC
.	many	TRBV20-1	TRBJ1-2	CSARDRSRVDGYTF	TGCAGTGCTAGAGATCGGAGCAGGGTCGATGGCTACACCTTC
.	many	TRBV12-3/TRBV12-4	TRBJ1-2	CASSTGWGGYTF	TGTGCCAGCAGTACCGGATGGGGCGGCTACACCTTC
.	.	TRBV6-5	TRBJ2-3	CASSYSSPGSGTDTQYF	TGTGCCAGCAGTTACTCGTCTCCGGGTTCGGGGACAGATACGCAGTATTTT
TRBD1	.	TRBV12-3/TRBV12-4	TRBJ2-6	CASSQRQGSGANVLTF	TGTGCCAGCAGTCAGAGACAGGGCTCTGGGGCCAACGTCCTGACTTTC
.	many	TRBV7-8	TRBJ1-1	CASSLGRRRAEAFF	TGTGCCAGCAGCTTAGGCCGGCGGAGGGCTGAAGCTTTCTTT
.	few	TRBV7-9	TRBJ2-7	CASSPLTVSYEQYF	TGTGCCAGCAGTCCTTTGACTGTCTCCTACGAGCAGTACTTC
TRBD1	many	TRBV29-1	TRBJ1-1	CSAEGTGGINTEAFF	TGCAGCGCCGAGGGTACAGGGGGCATCAACACTGAAGCTTTCTTT